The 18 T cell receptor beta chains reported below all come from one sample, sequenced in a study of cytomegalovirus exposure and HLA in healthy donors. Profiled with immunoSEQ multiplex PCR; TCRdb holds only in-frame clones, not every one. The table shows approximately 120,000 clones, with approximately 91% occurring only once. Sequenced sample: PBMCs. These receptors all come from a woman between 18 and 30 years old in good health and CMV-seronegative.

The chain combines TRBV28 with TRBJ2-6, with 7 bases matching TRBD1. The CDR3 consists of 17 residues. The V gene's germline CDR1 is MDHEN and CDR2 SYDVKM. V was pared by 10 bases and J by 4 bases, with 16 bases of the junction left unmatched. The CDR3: CATSGDSGTWGANVLTF. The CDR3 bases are TGTGCCACGTCAGGGGACAGCGGAACTTGGGGGGCCAACGTCCTGACTTTC. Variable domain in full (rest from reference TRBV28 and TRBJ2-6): DVKVTQSSRYLVKRTGEKVFLECVQDMDHENMFWYRQDPGLGLRLIYFSYDVKMKEKGDIPEGYSVSREKKERFSLILESASTNQTSMYLCATSGDSGTWGANVLTFGAGSRLTVL.

CDR3 loop: CASSLTTGGLTDTQYF. The CDR3 DNA reads as TGTGCCAGCAGTCTAACGACAGGGGGCCTCACAGATACGCAGTATTTT. The V and J genes are TRBV7-6 and TRBJ2-3; 10 bases agree with TRBD1. Germline V gene sequence: CDR1 SGHVS, CDR2 FNYEAQ. The CDR3 is 16 residues long. After removal of 6 bases from V and 2 bases from J, the junction contained 8 bases not matched to a gene.

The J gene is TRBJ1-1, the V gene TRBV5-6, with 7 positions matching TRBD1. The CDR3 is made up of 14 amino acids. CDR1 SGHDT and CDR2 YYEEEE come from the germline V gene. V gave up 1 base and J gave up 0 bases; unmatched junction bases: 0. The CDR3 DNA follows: TGTGCCAGCAGCTTGACAGGGGTGAACACTGAAGCTTTCTTT. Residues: CASSLTGVNTEAFF.

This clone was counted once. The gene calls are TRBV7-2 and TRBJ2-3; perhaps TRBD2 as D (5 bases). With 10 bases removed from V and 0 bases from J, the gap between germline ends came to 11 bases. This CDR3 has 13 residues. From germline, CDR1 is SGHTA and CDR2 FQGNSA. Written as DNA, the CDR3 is TGTGCCACCAGAGCGGTAAGCACAGATACGCAGTATTTT. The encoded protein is CATRAVSTDTQYF.

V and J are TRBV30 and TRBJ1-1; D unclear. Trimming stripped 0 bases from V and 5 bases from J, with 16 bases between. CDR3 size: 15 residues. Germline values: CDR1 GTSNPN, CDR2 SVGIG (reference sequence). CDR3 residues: CAWSVQELGITEAFF. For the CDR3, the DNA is TGTGCCTGGAGTGTACAAGAGCTCGGGATAACTGAAGCTTTCTTT.

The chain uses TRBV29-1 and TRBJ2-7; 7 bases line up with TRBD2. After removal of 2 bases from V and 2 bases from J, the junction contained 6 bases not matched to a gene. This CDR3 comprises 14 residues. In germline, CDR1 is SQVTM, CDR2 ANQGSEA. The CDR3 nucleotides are TGCAGCGTTGAAACTAGCGAACCACCCTACGAGCAGTACTTC. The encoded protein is CSVETSEPPYEQYF.

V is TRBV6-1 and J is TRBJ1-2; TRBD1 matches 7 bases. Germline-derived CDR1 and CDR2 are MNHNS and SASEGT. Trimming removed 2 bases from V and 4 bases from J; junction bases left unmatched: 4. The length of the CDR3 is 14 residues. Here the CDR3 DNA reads TGTGCCAGCAGTGAAAGGTCAGGGGGCTATGGCTACACCTTC. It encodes CASSERSGGYGYTF.

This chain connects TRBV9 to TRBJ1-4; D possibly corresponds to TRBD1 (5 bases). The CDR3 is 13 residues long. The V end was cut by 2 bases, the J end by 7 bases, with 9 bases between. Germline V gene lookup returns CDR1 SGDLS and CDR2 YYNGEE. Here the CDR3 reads CASSVGTGEKLFF. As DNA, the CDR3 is TGTGCCAGCAGCGTCGGGACTGGTGAAAAACTGTTTTTT.

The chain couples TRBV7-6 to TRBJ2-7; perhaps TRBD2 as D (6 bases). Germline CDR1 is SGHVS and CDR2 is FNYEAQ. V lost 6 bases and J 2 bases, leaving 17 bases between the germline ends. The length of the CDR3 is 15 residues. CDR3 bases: TGTGCCAGCAGTAGGGAGGCCCATTTTACCTACGAGCAGTACTTC. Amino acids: CASSREAHFTYEQYF.

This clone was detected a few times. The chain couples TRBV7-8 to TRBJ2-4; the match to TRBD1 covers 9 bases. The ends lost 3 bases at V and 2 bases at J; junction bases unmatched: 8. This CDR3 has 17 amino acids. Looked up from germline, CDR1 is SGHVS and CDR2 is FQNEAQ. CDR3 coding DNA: TGTGCCAGCAGCTTCCAGTGGGACAGGGTAACCAAAAACATTCAGTACTTC. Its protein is CASSFQWDRVTKNIQYF.

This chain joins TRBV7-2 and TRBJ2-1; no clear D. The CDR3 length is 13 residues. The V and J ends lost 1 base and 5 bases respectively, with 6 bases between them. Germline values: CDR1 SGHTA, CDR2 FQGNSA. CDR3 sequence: CASSLGPDNEQFF. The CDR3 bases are TGTGCCAGCAGCTTAGGTCCCGACAATGAGCAGTTCTTC. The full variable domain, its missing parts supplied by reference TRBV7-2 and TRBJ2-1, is GAGVSQSPSNKVTEKGKDVELRCDPISGHTALYWYRQSLGQGLEFLIYFQGNSAPDKSGLPSDRFSAERTGGSVSTLTIQRTQQEDSAVYLCASSLGPDNEQFFGPGTRLTVL.

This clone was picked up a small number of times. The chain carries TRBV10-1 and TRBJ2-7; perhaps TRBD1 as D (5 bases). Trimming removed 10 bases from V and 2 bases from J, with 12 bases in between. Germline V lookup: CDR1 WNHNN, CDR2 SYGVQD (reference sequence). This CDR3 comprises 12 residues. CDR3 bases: TGCGCCAACCTCAGGGTGACCTACGAGCAGTACTTC. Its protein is CANLRVTYEQYF.

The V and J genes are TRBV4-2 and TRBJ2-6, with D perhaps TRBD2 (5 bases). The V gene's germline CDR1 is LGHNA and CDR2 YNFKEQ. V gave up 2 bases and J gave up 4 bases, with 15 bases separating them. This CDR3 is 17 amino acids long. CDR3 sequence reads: CASSQSRGSGGANVLTF. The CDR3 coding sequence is TGTGCCAGCAGCCAAAGCAGAGGTTCGGGGGGGGCCAACGTCCTGACTTTC.

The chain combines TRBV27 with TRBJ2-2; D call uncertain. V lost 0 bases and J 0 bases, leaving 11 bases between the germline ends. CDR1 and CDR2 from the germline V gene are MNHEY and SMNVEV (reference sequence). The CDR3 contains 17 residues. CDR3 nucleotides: TGTGCCAGCAGTTTATCGATTATCCTAGCGAACACCGGGGAGCTGTTTTTT. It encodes CASSLSIILANTGELFF.

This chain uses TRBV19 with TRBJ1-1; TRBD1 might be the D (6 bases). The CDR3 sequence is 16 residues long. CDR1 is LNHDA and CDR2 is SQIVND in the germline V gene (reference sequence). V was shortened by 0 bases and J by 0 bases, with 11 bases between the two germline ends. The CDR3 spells CASSIDAGTLNTEAFF. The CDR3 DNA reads TGTGCCAGTAGTATAGACGCTGGGACATTGAACACTGAAGCTTTCTTT.

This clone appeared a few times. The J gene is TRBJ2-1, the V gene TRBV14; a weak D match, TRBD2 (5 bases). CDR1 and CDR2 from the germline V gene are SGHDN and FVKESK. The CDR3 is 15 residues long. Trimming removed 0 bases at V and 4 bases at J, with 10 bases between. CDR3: CASSQDSSLYNEQFF. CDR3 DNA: TGTGCCAGCAGCCAAGATTCTAGCCTTTACAATGAGCAGTTCTTC. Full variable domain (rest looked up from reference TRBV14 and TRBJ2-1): EAGVTQFPSHSVIEKGQTVTLRCDPISGHDNLYWYRRVMGKEIKFLLHFVKESKQDESGMPNNRFLAERTGGTYSTLKVQPAELEDSGVYFCASSQDSSLYNEQFFGPGTRLTVL.

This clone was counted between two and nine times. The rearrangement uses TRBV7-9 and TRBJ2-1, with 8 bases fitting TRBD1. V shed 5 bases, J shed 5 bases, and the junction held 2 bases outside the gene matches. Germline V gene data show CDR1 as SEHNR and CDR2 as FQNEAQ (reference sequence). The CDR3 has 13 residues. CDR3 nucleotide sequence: TGTGCCAGCAGCCGGGACAGGCACAATGAGCAGTTCTTC. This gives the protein CASSRDRHNEQFF.

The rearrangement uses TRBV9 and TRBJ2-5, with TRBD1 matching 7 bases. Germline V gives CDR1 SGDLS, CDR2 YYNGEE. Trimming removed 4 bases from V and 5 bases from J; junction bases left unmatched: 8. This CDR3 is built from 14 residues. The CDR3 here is CASSSWTGTETQYF. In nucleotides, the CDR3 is TGTGCCAGCAGCTCCTGGACAGGCACGGAGACCCAGTACTTC.